Below, 14 T cell receptor beta chains from the same sample are listed, as sequenced in a study of T cell changes during pregnancy in multiple sclerosis. TCRdb's copy holds only in-frame clones and misses some; the assay was immunoSEQ multiplex PCR. The profile shows roughly 69,000 clones, roughly 94% of them singletons. The sequencing here drew on peripheral blood, taken after pregnancy. All receptors derive from a female donor with multiple sclerosis, enrolled in a pregnancy study.

V usage is TRBV6-5 and J usage is TRBJ1-5; TRBD1 matches 7 bases. Germline V lookup: CDR1 MNHEY, CDR2 SVGAGI. The CDR3 has 15 amino acids. V dropped 7 bases and J dropped 14; count of bases not matched to a gene: 20. CDR3 in amino acids: CASTSTGDGISPKHF. As DNA, the CDR3 is TGTGCCAGCACCTCAACAGGGGACGGGATCAGCCCCAAGCATTTT.

The V call is TRBV1, the J call TRBJ2-1; the table's D call, TRBD2, was not checked against the DNA. TRBV1 represents a pseudogene. This CDR3 region has 17 residues. In nucleotides, the CDR3 is TGCACCAGCAGCCAAGGTCGTAGGACTAGCGGGATCAATGAGCAGTTCTTC. Amino acids: CTSSQGRRTSGINEQFF.

This chain uses TRBV2 with TRBJ2-1; 13 bases are a match to TRBD2. CDR1 and CDR2 from the germline V gene are SNHLY and FYNNEI. CDR3 length equals 16 residues. The trim removed 3 bases at V and 15 bases at J, leaving 14 bases unmatched. CDR3 residues: CASSEQERTSGRGRFF. The CDR3, as DNA: TGTGCCAGCAGTGAGCAGGAGAGGACTAGCGGGAGAGGACGGTTCTTC.

This chain uses TRBV5-1 with TRBJ1-2; D is uncertain. The CDR3 totals 16 residues. Germline V gives CDR1 SGHRS, CDR2 YFSETQ. Deletions cut 0 bases from V and 6 bases from J, with 18 bases between. The CDR3 DNA follows: TGCGCCAGCAGCTTGGATTGGGCAAAAAAACCCCATGGCTACACCTTC. As protein: CASSLDWAKKPHGYTF.

The J gene is TRBJ1-1, the V gene TRBV10-3; 12 nucleotides line up with TRBD1. Unmatched junction bases numbered 7, after V lost 6 bases and J lost 2 bases. The CDR3 runs to 16 residues. Germline-derived CDR1 and CDR2 are ENHRY and SYGVKD. DNA for the CDR3: TGTGCCATCAGGATAATGGGACAGGGGGCAAACACTGAAGCTTTCTTT. Translation gives CAIRIMGQGANTEAFF.

The V and J genes are TRBV5-1 and TRBJ1-2; TRBD1 aligns across 9 bases. The CDR3 has 13 amino acids. Per the germline V gene, CDR1 is SGHRS and CDR2 is YFSETQ. V lost 4 bases and J lost 6; bases outside the gene matches: 4. The CDR3 DNA follows: TGCGCCAGCAGCCCGGGACAGGGTAATGGCTACACCTTC. Translation gives CASSPGQGNGYTF. The full variable domain, in which reference TRBV5-1 and TRBJ1-2 provide the parts outside the CDR3, is KAGVTQTPRYLIKTRGQQVTLSCSPISGHRSVSWYQQTPGQGLQFLFEYFSETQRNKGNFPGRFSGRQFSNSRSEMNVSTLELGDSALYLCASSPGQGNGYTFGSGTRLTVV.

The chain uses TRBV28 and TRBJ1-2; D is perhaps TRBD1 (6 bases). The V end was cut by 2 bases, the J end by 8 bases, with 15 bases between. CDR1 MDHEN and CDR2 SYDVKM come from the germline V gene. The CDR3 is 14 amino acids. CDR3 sequence (DNA): TGTGCCAGCAGTTTAATTCGGGGGGCGGGCGGCTACACCTTC. This sequence encodes CASSLIRGAGGYTF.

The V gene is TRBV5-1, the J gene TRBJ1-5; D is undetermined. Trimming pared 2 bases from V and 0 bases from J, leaving 3 bases between. This CDR3 is 13 amino acids long. Per germline, CDR1 SGHRS and CDR2 YFSETQ. This chain's CDR3 is CASSFNSNQPQHF. DNA for the CDR3: TGCGCCAGCAGCTTTAATAGCAATCAGCCCCAGCATTTT.

V and J are TRBV10-3 and TRBJ2-2, with D perhaps matching TRBD1 (5 bases). Germline assignment: CDR1 ENHRY and CDR2 SYGVKD. The CDR3 runs to 15 residues. The DNA of the CDR3 is TGTGCGTCGAAATCCGGACATTCGAACACCGGGGAGCTGTTTTTT. Its protein product is CASKSGHSNTGELFF.

This clone was seen a single time. The V gene is TRBV30, the J gene TRBJ2-7; 7 nucleotides line up with TRBD2. CDR1 is GTSNPN and CDR2 is SVGIG in the germline V gene (reference sequence). This CDR3 region has 13 residues. The J segment lost 7 bases and the V segment lost 0 bases, leaving 6 bases of the junction unmatched. CDR3 sequence reads: CAWSVRGAGEQYF. CDR3 DNA: TGTGCCTGGAGTGTACGGGGAGCGGGAGAGCAGTACTTC.

The CDR3 region has the DNA TGTGCCGTCGCGCTAGACAATGAGCAGTTCTTC. This encodes CAVALDNEQFF. The rearrangement joins TRBV10-3 to TRBJ2-1; D unclear. CDR3 size: 11 residues. Deletions cut 11 bases from V and 5 bases from J, with 10 bases between. Per the germline V gene, CDR1 is ENHRY and CDR2 is SYGVKD.

The chain employs TRBV7-2 and TRBJ2-7; weak D call: TRBD2 (5 bases). V was cut by 1 base and J by 3 bases, with 22 bases left in between. This CDR3 spans 18 amino acids. Germline V gene data show CDR1 as SGHTA and CDR2 as FQGNSA. This CDR3 is CASSLVAPRVGIFYEQYF. CDR3 DNA sequence: TGTGCCAGCAGCTTAGTCGCCCCAAGGGTCGGGATCTTCTACGAGCAGTACTTC.

This clone showed up just a few times. The chain has TRBV5-1 and TRBJ2-3; 8 nucleotides agree with TRBD2. V was pared by 2 bases and J by 1 base, with 0 bases of the junction left unmatched. Germline V gives CDR1 SGHRS, CDR2 YFSETQ. The CDR3 is made up of 14 amino acids. CDR3 residues: CASSFSGGTDTQYF. In DNA form, the CDR3 reads TGCGCCAGCAGCTTTAGCGGGGGCACAGATACGCAGTATTTT.

This sequence joins TRBV7-9 and TRBJ2-7, with TRBD2 matching over 7 bases. Germline V CDR1 and CDR2: SEHNR, FQNEAQ (reference sequence). CDR3 length equals 15 residues. V lost 4 bases, J lost 7 bases, and 13 bases stayed unmatched. CDR3 protein: CASSSSGGRRYEQYF. The CDR3 DNA is TGTGCCAGCAGCTCCAGTGGCGGGAGAAGGTATGAGCAGTACTTC.